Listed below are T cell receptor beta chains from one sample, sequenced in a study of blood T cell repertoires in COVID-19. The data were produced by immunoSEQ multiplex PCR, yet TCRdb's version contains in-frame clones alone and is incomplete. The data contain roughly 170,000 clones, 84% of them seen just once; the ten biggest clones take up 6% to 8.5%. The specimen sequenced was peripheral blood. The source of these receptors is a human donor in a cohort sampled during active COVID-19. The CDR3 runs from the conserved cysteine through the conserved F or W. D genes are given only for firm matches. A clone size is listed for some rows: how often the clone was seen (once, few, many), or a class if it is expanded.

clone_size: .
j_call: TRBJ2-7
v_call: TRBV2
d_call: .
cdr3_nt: TGTGCCAGTGGTGTTGTACCTACCTACGAGCAGTACTTC
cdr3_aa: CASGVVPTYEQYF

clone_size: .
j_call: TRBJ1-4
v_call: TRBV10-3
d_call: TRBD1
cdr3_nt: TGTGCCATCAGTGAGTTCGGGACAGGGGAAGAAAAACTGTTTTTT
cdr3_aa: CAISEFGTGEEKLFF

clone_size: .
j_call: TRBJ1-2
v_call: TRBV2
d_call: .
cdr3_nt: TGTGCCAGCTGTTGGGACACACCTAACTATGGCTACACCTTC
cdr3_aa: CASCWDTPNYGYTF

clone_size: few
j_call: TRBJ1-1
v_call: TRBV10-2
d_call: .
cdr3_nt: TGCGCCAGCAGTGTTCGGGGAGCGGACACTGAAGCTTTCTTT
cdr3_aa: CASSVRGADTEAFF

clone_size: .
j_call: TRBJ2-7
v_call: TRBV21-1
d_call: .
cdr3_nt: TGTGCCAGTAGGGGAGGGTACGAGCAGTACTTC
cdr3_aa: CASRGGYEQYF

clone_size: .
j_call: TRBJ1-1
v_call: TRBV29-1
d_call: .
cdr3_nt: TGCAGCGTTGAAGCCCACGGCGGCACTGAAGCTTTCTTT
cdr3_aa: CSVEAHGGTEAFF

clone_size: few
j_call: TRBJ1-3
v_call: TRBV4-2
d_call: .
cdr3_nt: TGTGCCAGCAGCCCCGGACAGTCCTCTGGAAACACCATATATTTT
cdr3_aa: CASSPGQSSGNTIYF

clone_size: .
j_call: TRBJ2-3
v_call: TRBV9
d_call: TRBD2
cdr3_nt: TGTGCCAGCAGCCCACTAGCGGACAGCACAGATACGCAGTATTTT
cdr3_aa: CASSPLADSTDTQYF

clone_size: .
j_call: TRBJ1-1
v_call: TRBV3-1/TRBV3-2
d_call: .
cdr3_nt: TGTGCCAGCAGCCATATCTACACTGAAGCTTTCTTT
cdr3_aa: CASSHIYTEAFF

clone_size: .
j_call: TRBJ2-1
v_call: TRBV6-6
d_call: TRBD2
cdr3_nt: TGTGCCAGCAGTTACCAGCGGGGAGCCTACAATGAGCAGTTCTTC
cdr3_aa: CASSYQRGAYNEQFF

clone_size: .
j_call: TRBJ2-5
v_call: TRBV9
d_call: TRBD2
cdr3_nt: TGTGCCAGCAGCGTAGGTGTAGCGGGGGGAGAGACCCAGTACTTC
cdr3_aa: CASSVGVAGGETQYF

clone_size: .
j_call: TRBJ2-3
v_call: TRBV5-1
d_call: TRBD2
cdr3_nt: TGCGCCAGCAGACGACTAGCGGGGGGCGGCACAGATACGCAGTATTTT
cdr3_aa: CASRRLAGGGTDTQYF

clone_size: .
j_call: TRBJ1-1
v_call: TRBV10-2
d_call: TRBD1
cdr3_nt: TGCGCCAGCAGTGAGTCACCAGGGGGCACTGAAGCTTTCTTT
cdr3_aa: CASSESPGGTEAFF

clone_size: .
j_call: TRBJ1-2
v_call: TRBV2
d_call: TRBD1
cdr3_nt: TGTGCCAGCAGGCGAACAGGGGGCGAGACCTATGGCTACACCTTC
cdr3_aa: CASRRTGGETYGYTF

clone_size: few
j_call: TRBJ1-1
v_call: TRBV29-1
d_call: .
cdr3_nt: TGCAGCGTTTTTAAAGGAGGTGAAGCTTTCTTT
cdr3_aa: CSVFKGGEAFF

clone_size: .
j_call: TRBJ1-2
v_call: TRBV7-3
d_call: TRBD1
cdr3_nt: TGTGCCAGCAGAAAGGACAGGAGTTATGGCTACACCTTC
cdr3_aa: CASRKDRSYGYTF

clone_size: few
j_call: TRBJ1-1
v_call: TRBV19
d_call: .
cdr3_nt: TGTGCCAGTAGTATGGCCCCCCGGGGAGAAGCTTTCTTT
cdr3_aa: CASSMAPRGEAFF

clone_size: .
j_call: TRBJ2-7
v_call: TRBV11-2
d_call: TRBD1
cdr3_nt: TGTGCCAGCAGCTTAGGGGGGACAGGGGGCGACGAGCAGTACTTC
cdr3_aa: CASSLGGTGGDEQYF

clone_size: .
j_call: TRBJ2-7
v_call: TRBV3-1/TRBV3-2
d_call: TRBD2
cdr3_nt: TGTGCCAGCAGCCAGACTAGCGGGGGGGTGGGTTTGTCCTACGAGCAGTACTTC
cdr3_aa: CASSQTSGGVGLSYEQYF

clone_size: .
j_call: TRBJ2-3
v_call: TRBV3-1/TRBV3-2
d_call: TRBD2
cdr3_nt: TGTGCCAGCAGCCAAGGGGGGGGTTTAGATACGCAGTATTTT
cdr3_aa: CASSQGGGLDTQYF

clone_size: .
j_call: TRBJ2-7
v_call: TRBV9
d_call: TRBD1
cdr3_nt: TGTGCCAGCAGCGTAGAGGACAGGTACGAGCAGTACTTC
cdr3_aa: CASSVEDRYEQYF

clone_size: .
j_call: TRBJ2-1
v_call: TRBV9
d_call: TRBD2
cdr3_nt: TGTGCCAGCAGCGTACTAGCGGGGGGGATATACAATGAGCAGTTCTTC
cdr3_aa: CASSVLAGGIYNEQFF

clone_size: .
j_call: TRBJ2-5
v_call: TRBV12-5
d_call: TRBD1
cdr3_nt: TGTGCTAGTGGTTTGGGGGACAGGGGCTATGAGGAGACCCAGTACTTC
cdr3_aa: CASGLGDRGYEETQYF

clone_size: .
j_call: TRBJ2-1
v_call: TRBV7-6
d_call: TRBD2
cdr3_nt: TGTGCCAGCAGCTTAGGGCGGGGGGCATTTGAGCAGTTCTTC
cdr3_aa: CASSLGRGAFEQFF

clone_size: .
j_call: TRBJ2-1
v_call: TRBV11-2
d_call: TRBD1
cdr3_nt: TGTGCCAGCAGCTCCGGACAGGGCGGCGGCAATGAGCAGTTCTTC
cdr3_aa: CASSSGQGGGNEQFF

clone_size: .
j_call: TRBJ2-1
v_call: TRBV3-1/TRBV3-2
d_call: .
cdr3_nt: TGTGCCAGCAGCCAAGACCAGACAGTTACCCTCAATGAGCAGTTCTTC
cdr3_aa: CASSQDQTVTLNEQFF

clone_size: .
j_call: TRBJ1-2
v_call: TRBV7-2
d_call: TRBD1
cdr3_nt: TGTGCCAGCAGCTTAGCGACAGGGAACTATGGCTACACCTTC
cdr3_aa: CASSLATGNYGYTF

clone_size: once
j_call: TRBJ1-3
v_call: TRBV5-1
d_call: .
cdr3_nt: TGCGCCTCGGCGGTGGCGGCGGGAAACACCATATATTTT
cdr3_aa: CASAVAAGNTIYF

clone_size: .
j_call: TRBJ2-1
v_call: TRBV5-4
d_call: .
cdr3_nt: TGTGCCAGCAGCTTGGTAAGCGAGTCGTACAATGAGCAGTTCTTC
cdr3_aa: CASSLVSESYNEQFF

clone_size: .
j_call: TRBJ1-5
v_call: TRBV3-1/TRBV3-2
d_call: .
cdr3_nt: TGTGCCAGCAGCCAAGATTCAGGGGCAAATCAGCCCCAGCATTTT
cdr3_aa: CASSQDSGANQPQHF

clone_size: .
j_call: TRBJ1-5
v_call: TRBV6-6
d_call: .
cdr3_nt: TGTGCCAGCAGTTACGGCAGGGATAGCAATCAGCCCCAGCATTTT
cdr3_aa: CASSYGRDSNQPQHF

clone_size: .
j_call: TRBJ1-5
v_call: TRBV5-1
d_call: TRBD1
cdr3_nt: TGCGCCAGCAGTACGACAGGGGACAGCGATCAGCCCCAGCATTTT
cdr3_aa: CASSTTGDSDQPQHF

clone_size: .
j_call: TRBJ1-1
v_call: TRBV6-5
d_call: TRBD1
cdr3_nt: TGTGCCAGCAGTTACCGACAGGGGTCTGAAGCTTTCTTT
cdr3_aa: CASSYRQGSEAFF

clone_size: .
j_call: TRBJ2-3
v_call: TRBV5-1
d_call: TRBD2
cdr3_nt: TGCGCCAGCAGCTCCGGGACTAGTGGTCTCACAGATACGCAGTATTTT
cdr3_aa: CASSSGTSGLTDTQYF

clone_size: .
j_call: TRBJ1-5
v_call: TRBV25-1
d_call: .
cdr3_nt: TGTGCCAGCAGTGCCCTAAATCAGCCCCAGCATTTT
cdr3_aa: CASSALNQPQHF

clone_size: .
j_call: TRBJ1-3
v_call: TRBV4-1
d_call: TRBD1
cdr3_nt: TGCGCCAGCAGCCACTCCGGACAGGGTGAAGGAAACACCATATATTTT
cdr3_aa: CASSHSGQGEGNTIYF

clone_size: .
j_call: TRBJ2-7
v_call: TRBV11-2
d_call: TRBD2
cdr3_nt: TGTGCCAGCAGCCTCGGGGGGGCTCGGTACGAGCAGTACTTC
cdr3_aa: CASSLGGARYEQYF

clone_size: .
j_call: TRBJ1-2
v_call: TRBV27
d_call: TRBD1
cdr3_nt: TGTGCCAGCAGTGACAGGGGGTACGGCTACACCTTC
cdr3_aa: CASSDRGYGYTF

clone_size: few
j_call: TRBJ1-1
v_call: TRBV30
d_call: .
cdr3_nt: TGTGCCTGGACGGGCGCCCGGGGGGGGAGTGAAGCTTTCTTT
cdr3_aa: CAWTGARGGSEAFF

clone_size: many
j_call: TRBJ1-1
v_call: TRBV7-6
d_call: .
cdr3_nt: TGTGCCAGCCTGTCTGGGGAGTCCGGGGCTTTCTTT
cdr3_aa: CASLSGESGAFF

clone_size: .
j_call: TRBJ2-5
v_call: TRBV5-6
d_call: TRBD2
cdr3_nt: TGTGCCAGCAGCTTGATTAAGCGGGGGGGCCTACGAGAGACCCAGTACTTC
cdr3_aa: CASSLIKRGGLRETQYF

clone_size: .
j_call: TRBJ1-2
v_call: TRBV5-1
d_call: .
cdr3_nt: TGCGCCAGCAGCTTGGATACAGGGCCTGACGGCTACACCTTC
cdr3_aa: CASSLDTGPDGYTF

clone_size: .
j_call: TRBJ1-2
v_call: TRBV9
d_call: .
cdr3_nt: TGTGCCAGCAGCGTCGGACAGACCCCTAACTATGGCTACACCTTC
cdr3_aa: CASSVGQTPNYGYTF

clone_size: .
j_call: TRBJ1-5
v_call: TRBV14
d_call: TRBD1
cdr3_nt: TGTGCCAGCAGCCAAACAGACAGGGATCAGCCCCAGCATTTT
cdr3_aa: CASSQTDRDQPQHF

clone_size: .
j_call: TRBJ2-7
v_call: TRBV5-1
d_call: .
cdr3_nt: TGCGCCAGCAGCTTGGGGGCTACCGAGCAGTACTTC
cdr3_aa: CASSLGATEQYF

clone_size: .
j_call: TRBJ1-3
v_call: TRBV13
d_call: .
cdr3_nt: TGTGCCAGCACCCAGGGCAGAGCTGGAAACACCATATATTTT
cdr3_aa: CASTQGRAGNTIYF

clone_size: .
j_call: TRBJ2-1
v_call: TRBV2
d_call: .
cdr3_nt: TGTGCCAGCAGCATAGACAGTTACAATGAGCAGTTCTTC
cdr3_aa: CASSIDSYNEQFF

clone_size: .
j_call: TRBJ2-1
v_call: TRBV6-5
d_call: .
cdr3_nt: TGTGCCAGCAGTTACTCAGGAGATGCCAATGAGCAGTTCTTC
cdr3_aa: CASSYSGDANEQFF

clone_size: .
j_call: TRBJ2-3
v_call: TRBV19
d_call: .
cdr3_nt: TGTGCCAGTAGTATAAGGGGCGTAGGCCCGGGCACAGATACGCAGTATTTT
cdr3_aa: CASSIRGVGPGTDTQYF

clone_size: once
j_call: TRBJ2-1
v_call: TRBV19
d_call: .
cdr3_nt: TGTGCCAGTAGTATGAACTTCTACAATGAGCAGTTCTTC
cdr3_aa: CASSMNFYNEQFF

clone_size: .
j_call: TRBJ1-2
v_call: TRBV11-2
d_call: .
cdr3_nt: TGTGCCAGCACCTCCCGGGGAGACTATGGCTACACCTTC
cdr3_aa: CASTSRGDYGYTF

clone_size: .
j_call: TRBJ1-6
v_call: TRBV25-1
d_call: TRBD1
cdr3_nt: TGTGCCAGCAGTGAATCTAGACAGGGGGGGTCACCCCTCCACTTT
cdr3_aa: CASSESRQGGSPLHF

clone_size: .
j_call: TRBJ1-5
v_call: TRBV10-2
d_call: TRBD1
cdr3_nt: TGCGCCAGCAGAGATGGACAGGGCCCGGGTGAGCCCCAGCATTTT
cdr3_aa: CASRDGQGPGEPQHF

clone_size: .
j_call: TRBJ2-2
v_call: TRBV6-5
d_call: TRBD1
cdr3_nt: TGTGCCAGCAGATCTGACAGGGGGCAGGTCGGGGAGCTGTTTTTT
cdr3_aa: CASRSDRGQVGELFF

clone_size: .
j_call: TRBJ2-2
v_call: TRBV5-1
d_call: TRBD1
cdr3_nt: TGCGCCAGCGGACAGGGGGACACCGGGGAGCTGTTTTTT
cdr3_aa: CASGQGDTGELFF

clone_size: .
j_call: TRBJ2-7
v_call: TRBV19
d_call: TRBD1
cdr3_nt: TGTGCCAGTAAAGGACAGGGGGTTCACGAGCAGTACTTC
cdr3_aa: CASKGQGVHEQYF

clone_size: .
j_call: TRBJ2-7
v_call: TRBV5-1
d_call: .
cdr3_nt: TGCGCCAGCAGCTCGGGGACTGGCTACGAGCAGTACTTC
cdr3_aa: CASSSGTGYEQYF